This TCR beta chain was recorded in a study of vaccination effects on CD4 cells after COVID-19 (dated 2022 in TCRdb). Concerning the study at large: Each participant received two doses of an mRNA SARS-CoV-2 vaccine, either BNT162b2 or mRNA-1273. SARS-CoV-2 spike-specific CD4+ TCR repertoires from before and after mRNA vaccination were compared in COVID-19 convalescent patients and in infection-naive vaccine recipients. The full study included some 10 COVID-19 convalescent patients and a few SARS-CoV-2-naive healthy vaccine recipients. The Oncomine TCR Beta short-read assay on an Illumina iSeq 100 was used to sequence cultures from other donors in the study.

To identify antigen-specific CD4+ T cell clonotypes by their expansion, the ViraFEST assay first stimulated PBMC with viral peptide pools and then applied TCR sequencing. After approximately eleven days of culture, CD4+ T cells were isolated with the EasySep CD4+ T cell isolation kit. Negative nucleocapsid antibody results before and after vaccination confirmed that the healthy vaccine recipients had no prior SARS-CoV-2 infection. Each well held under 2.5 million PBMC cultured in IMDM containing roughly 4.9% human AB serum, about 10 IU/ml IL-2 and gentamicin, along with around 11 ug/ml peptides. Half of the culture medium was replaced with fresh IL-2-containing medium on days 3 and 7. Each peptide stimulation condition was cultured in triplicate wells unless otherwise noted. PBMC were separated from whole blood using Ficoll-Paque Plus gradient centrifugation and were then either cryopreserved at -140C or used fresh. The spike proteins of SARS-CoV-2 and of the common cold coronaviruses HCoV-NL63, HCoV-OC43 and HCoV-229E were spanned by overlapping peptide pools. The QIAamp micro DNA kit was used to extract genomic DNA from the cultured CD4+ T cells.

Details on this clone: Its antigen remains unidentified. Per-nucleotide qualities are absent, and no much larger clonotype sits a single base away.

The trim is 3 bases for V and 0 bases for J, with a gap of 6 bases between the germline ends. Including the terminal cysteine and phenylalanine, the CDR3 comprises 15 residues. Only CDR3 DNA remains: 45 bases, in frame from the first base. In the germline V gene (reference sequence), CDR1 corresponds to LGHDT and CDR2 to YNNKEL. On the study overall, not on this receptor specifically: In healthy vaccine recipients, vaccine-induced clones were almost all SARS-CoV-2 mono-reactive, with only 1 of 255 being cross-reactive with common cold coronaviruses. Clones induced by infection and clones induced by vaccination both contracted markedly at late timepoints after vaccination, which fits with T cell responses waning over time. Only a small number of convalescent patients were included, and no early post-infection timepoints were available, which limited the study.

Receptors were amplified or captured by the immunoSEQ multiplex PCR assay. DNA from the CD4+ T cells that had been cultured and isolated underwent TCR beta CDR3 sequencing. Regarding the original processing steps: Non-productive TCR sequences were removed and reads were trimmed to the CDR3 region, keeping CDR3s of at least 7 amino acids. The MANAFEST web app was used to pick out antigen-specific clonotypes by comparing their expansion in peptide wells with that in reference cultures. For clones to be considered positive, expansion at FDR<0.05 versus reference and all other wells, an odds ratio above 5, and a frequency above 0.1% in two replicate wells were required. Cross-reactive clonotypes were defined as significantly expanded in SARS-CoV-2 spike wells and in at least one common cold coronavirus spike condition. CDR3 similarity was assessed by Levenshtein distance using the stringdist R package, and unrooted trees were constructed with ape in R 3.6.1. The table comes from immuneACCESS by way of TCRdb, which keeps in-frame sequences with V and J called. Part of the clones is missing from these tables; in studies checked, under half for an unresolved V gene and the rest for unknown reasons. Clonal size and the V and J genes are those of that table, whereas D and trimming came from the DNA. This sample has around 35,000 clones in its table, and roughly 66% of those were observed once. The ten biggest clones cover under 15% of the sample.

This sequence was found in a human donor who received a COVID-19 vaccine. The V and J segments used are TRBV3-1 (or the pseudogene TRBV3-2) and TRBJ2-6; a tentative D match to TRBD1 spans 6 bases. This specimen consisted of CD4+ T cells from PBMCs cultured with HCoV-OC43 spike peptides, obtained before COVID-19 vaccination. Taken with the paper, the label for cell subset or site translates to: HCoV-OC43 spike overlapping peptide pool stimulation. The nucleotides are TGTGCCAGCAGCCAGGGGGCCTCTGGGGCCAACGTCCTGACTTTC. It translates as CASSQGASGANVLTF.